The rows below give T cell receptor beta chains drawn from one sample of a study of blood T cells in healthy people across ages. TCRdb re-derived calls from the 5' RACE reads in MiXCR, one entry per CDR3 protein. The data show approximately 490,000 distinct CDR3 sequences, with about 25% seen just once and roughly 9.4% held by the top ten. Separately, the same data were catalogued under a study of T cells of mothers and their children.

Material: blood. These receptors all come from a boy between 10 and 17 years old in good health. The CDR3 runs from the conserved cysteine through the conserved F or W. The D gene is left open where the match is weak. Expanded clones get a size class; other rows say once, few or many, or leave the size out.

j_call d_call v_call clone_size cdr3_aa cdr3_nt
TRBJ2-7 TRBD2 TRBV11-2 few CASRSGLAGEGEQYF TGTGCCAGCAGATCCGGACTAGCGGGAGAGGGCGAGCAGTACTTC
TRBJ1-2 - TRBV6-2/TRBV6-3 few CASSSPETAHYGYTF TGTGCCAGCAGTTCCCCCGAGACAGCCCACTATGGCTACACCTTC
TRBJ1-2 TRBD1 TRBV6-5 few CASSLDRDGYTF TGTGCCAGCAGTTTGGACAGGGATGGCTACACCTTC
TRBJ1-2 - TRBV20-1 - CSARRAGYGYTF TGCAGTGCTAGAAGGGCCGGCTATGGCTACACCTTC
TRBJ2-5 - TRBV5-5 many CASSLTSSQETQYF TGTGCCAGCAGCTTGACTAGCTCCCAAGAGACCCAGTACTTC
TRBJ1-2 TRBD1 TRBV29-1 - CSVRTGGIDGYTF TGCAGCGTCCGGACAGGGGGGATTGATGGCTACACCTTC
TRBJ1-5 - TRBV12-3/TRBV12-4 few CASSLVGYSNQPRHF TGTGCCAGCAGTCTGGTGGGGTATAGCAATCAGCCCCGGCATTTT
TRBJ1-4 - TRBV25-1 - CASTGELNEKLFF TGTGCCAGCACAGGGGAACTTAATGAAAAACTGTTTTTT
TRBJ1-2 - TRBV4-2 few CASSQEGTSTNYGYTF TGTGCCAGCAGCCAAGAGGGTACCTCAACTAACTATGGCTACACCTTC
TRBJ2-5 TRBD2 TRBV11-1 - CASSTSGRVIQETQYF TGTGCCAGCAGCACTAGCGGGAGGGTAATCCAAGAGACCCAGTACTTC
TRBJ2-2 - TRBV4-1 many CASSQGELARTANTGELFF TGCGCCAGCAGCCAAGGGGAGCTGGCTCGGACAGCGAACACCGGGGAGCTGTTTTTT
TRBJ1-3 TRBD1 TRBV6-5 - CASSLTGTGLNTIYF TGTGCCAGCAGCCTAACCGGGACAGGATTAAACACCATATATTTT
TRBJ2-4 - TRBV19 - CASSMNRIAKNIQYF TGTGCCAGTAGTATGAACAGAATAGCCAAAAACATTCAGTACTTC